This T cell receptor beta chain was sequenced during a study of control samples from healthy donors and cancer patients. Germline assignment: CDR1 MNHEY and CDR2 SVGAGI. The CDR3 runs 15 residues. Trimming took 2 bases from V and 5 from J, leaving 12 bases between them. The method was immunoSEQ multiplex PCR; TCRdb's version includes in-frame clones alone and lacks a portion of them. The table shows about 86,000 clones, with around nine tenths occurring only once. The chain carries TRBV6-5 and TRBJ1-4; maybe TRBD1 (6 bases). The TCR originated in a woman aged 45-60 years with colorectal cancer. Sequencing input: PBMCs. The CDR3 DNA is TGTGCCAGCAGTTACAGGGGGATCAGGAATGAAAAACTGTTTTTT. Its translation is CASSYRGIRNEKLFF.